This T cell receptor beta chain derives from a study of cytomegalovirus exposure and HLA in healthy donors. Study at large: Earlier results showed roughly 120 million unique TCR beta sequences derived from approximately 170 million T cells. There were roughly 80 million unique TCRs (from HLA-typed donors) in an early data release. Study-wide points: Most TCR sequences were seen very rarely across donors, but some public TCRs occurred in many. In a later analysis, HLA-C alleles had the fewest associated TCRs, DRB1 alleles the most.

Germline V gene sequence: CDR1 SGDLS, CDR2 YYNGEE. Trimming removed 3 bases from V and 2 bases from J, with 20 bases in between. The length of the CDR3 is 17 residues. About this clone: Its antigen is not identified.

Primers: 60 Vbeta forward and 13 Jbeta reverse. TCRdb keeps only in-frame clones here, not all; method: immunoSEQ multiplex PCR. The data show around 70,000 clones, and the top ten clones hold about 0.83%. The sequence came from a boy aged 10-17 years in good health and CMV-seronegative. Sequencing was performed on PBMCs. The genes are TRBV9 and TRBJ1-2, with D perhaps TRBD1 (5 bases). The chain's CDR3 is CASSARPSGYANYGYTF. For the CDR3, the DNA is TGTGCCAGCAGCGCCCGCCCCTCAGGGTATGCCAACTATGGCTACACCTTC.